The next 26 T cell receptor beta chains were all read from a single sample in a study of blood T cell repertoires in COVID-19. Some clones are missing from TCRdb's copy, which holds only in-frame ones; the method was immunoSEQ multiplex PCR. The sample yields about 170,000 clones, around 80% seen once. Source material: peripheral blood. These receptors came from a woman between 70 and 85 years old who had recovered from COVID-19.

CDR3 loop: CASSYTTGVQETQYF. CDR3 coding DNA: TGTGCCAGCAGTTACACCACCGGGGTCCAAGAGACCCAGTACTTC. V is TRBV6-5 and J is TRBJ2-5, with a tentative D call TRBD2 (5 bases). The CDR3 totals 15 residues. The V gene's germline CDR1 is MNHEY and CDR2 SVGAGI. V lost 2 bases and J 1 base, leaving 11 bases between the germline ends.

This sequence joins TRBV5-4 and TRBJ2-1; 7 bases match TRBD1. CDR3 length: 14 amino acids. CDR1 SGHNT and CDR2 YYREEE come from the germline V gene (reference sequence). Losses at the gene ends were 1 base for V and 5 bases for J; bases not matched to a gene: 3. This chain's CDR3 is CASSLPGTDNEQFF. CDR3 nucleotide sequence: TGTGCCAGCAGCTTGCCCGGGACAGACAATGAGCAGTTCTTC.

This rearrangement joins TRBV7-2 to TRBJ1-2; D is unclear. The germline V gene encodes CDR1 SGHTA and CDR2 FQGNSA. This CDR3 comprises 12 residues. Trimming removed 5 bases at V and 4 bases at J, with 8 bases between. The CDR3 is CASSGSAYGYTF. As DNA, the CDR3 is TGTGCCAGCAGCGGCAGCGCCTATGGCTACACCTTC. Complete variable domain (other parts from reference TRBV7-2 and TRBJ1-2): GAGVSQSPSNKVTEKGKDVELRCDPISGHTALYWYRQSLGQGLEFLIYFQGNSAPDKSGLPSDRFSAERTGGSVSTLTIQRTQQEDSAVYLCASSGSAYGYTFGSGTRLTVV.

The rearrangement joins TRBV2 to TRBJ1-2; D is uncertain. Per germline, CDR1 SNHLY and CDR2 FYNNEI. The CDR3 is made up of 15 amino acids. The ends were cut back, 4 bases at V and 4 bases at J, with 16 bases in the middle. The DNA for the CDR3 is TGTGCCAGCAGTGTTCCAGATCCGTATGTCTATGGCTACACCTTC. Its translation is CASSVPDPYVYGYTF.

V usage is TRBV9 and J usage is TRBJ1-3; D unclear. The CDR3 spans 16 residues. Trimming stripped 1 base from V and 0 bases from J, with 11 bases between. CDR1 and CDR2 from the germline V gene are SGDLS and YYNGEE. DNA for the CDR3: TGTGCCAGCAGCGTAAACCCAAGCCACTCTGGAAACACCATATATTTT. Protein: CASSVNPSHSGNTIYF. The full variable domain, its missing parts supplied by reference TRBV9 and TRBJ1-3, is DSGVTQTPKHLITATGQRVTLRCSPRSGDLSVYWYQQSLDQGLQFLIQYYNGEERAKGNILERFSAQQFPDLHSELNLSSLELGDSALYFCASSVNPSHSGNTIYFGEGSWLTVV.

CDR3 nucleotide sequence: TGTGCCAGTAGTATAGGCCCCCCGCGACAGCTTACTCACGGGACTGAAGCTTTCTTT. Translation gives CASSIGPPRQLTHGTEAFF. The rearrangement links TRBV19 to TRBJ1-1; a weak D match, TRBD1 (5 bases). CDR3 length: 19 amino acids. Germline CDR1 LNHDA, CDR2 SQIVND (reference sequence). Trimming took 1 base from V and 5 from J, leaving 26 bases between them.

The chain employs TRBV7-9 and TRBJ2-1; D is unclear. CDR3 length equals 12 residues. CDR1 SEHNR and CDR2 FQNEAQ come from the germline V gene (reference sequence). The V end lost 5 bases, the J end lost 9 bases, and 11 bases lay between the germline ends. The CDR3 DNA follows: TGTGCCAGCAGCCCCCAGGTGGGTGAGCAGTTCTTC. Translated, it gives CASSPQVGEQFF.

The V gene is TRBV5-4, the J gene TRBJ1-5; weak D call: TRBD1 (5 bases). The germline V gene has CDR1 SGHNT and CDR2 YYREEE (reference sequence). V was cut by 0 bases and J by 2 bases, with 15 bases left in between. The CDR3 is 17 residues long. The DNA of the CDR3 is TGTGCCAGCAGCTTGGGTCAGGGCGGTGTGGGCAATCAGCCCCAGCATTTT. It yields the protein CASSLGQGGVGNQPQHF.

CDR3 residues: CASSRTGWAGELFF. The CDR3, as DNA: TGTGCCAGCAGTAGGACAGGGTGGGCCGGGGAGCTGTTTTTT. The V gene is TRBV2, the J gene TRBJ2-2; TRBD1 agrees at 8 bases. Germline lookup yields CDR1 SNHLY and CDR2 FYNNEI. CDR3 length: 14 residues. V lost 5 bases and J lost 6; bases outside the gene matches: 5.

J is TRBJ2-5 and V is TRBV12-2; TRBD2, the table's D call, lacks a check against the DNA. TRBV12-2 is a documented pseudogene. There are 16 residues in the CDR3. The CDR3 DNA follows: TGTGCAAGTCGCTTCGAGACTAGCGGGGGGCGGGAGACCCAGTACTTC. This translates into CASRFETSGGRETQYF.

The DNA for the CDR3 is TGCGCCAGCAGCACAGGGGGCAGTGGGCCCTACACCTTC. It yields the protein CASSTGGSGPYTF. This chain connects TRBV5-1 to TRBJ1-2; 9 positions agree with TRBD1. The CDR3 runs to 13 residues. Germline V gene data show CDR1 as SGHRS and CDR2 as YFSETQ. V trimming: 4 bases; J trimming: 10 bases; junction bases outside the gene matches: 8.

The chain combines TRBV10-3 with TRBJ2-7, with TRBD2 as a possible D gene (7 bases). The CDR3 runs to 21 residues. Germline V gene sequence: CDR1 ENHRY, CDR2 SYGVKD. V was shortened by 3 bases and J by 0 bases, with 30 bases between the two germline ends. The CDR3 DNA reads as TGTGCCATCAGTGACCCCTCCGCCGGACAGACAATGGGGGGGAGCTCCTACGAGCAGTACTTC. It specifies CAISDPSAGQTMGGSSYEQYF.

This clone has a single count. The gene calls are TRBV11-2 and TRBJ2-1; 9 bases match TRBD2. CDR1 and CDR2 from the germline V gene are SGHAT and FQNNGV. This CDR3 has 16 amino acids. V lost 5 bases, J lost 6 bases, and 11 bases stayed unmatched. The CDR3, as DNA: TGTGCCAGCAGCCCAACCCCAGCGGGGGGCTTCAATGAGCAGTTCTTC. Translation: CASSPTPAGGFNEQFF.

The chain is built from TRBV7-6 and TRBJ1-1, with D unresolved. The CDR3 runs 15 residues. V was shortened by 4 bases and J by 1 base, with 13 bases between the two germline ends. CDR1 is SGHVS, CDR2 FNYEAQ, per germline. The CDR3: CASSSQPLGNTEAFF. In DNA, the CDR3 is TGTGCCAGCAGCTCACAGCCCCTCGGGAACACTGAAGCTTTCTTT. Together with reference TRBV7-6 and TRBJ1-1, the CDR3 gives the full variable domain: GAGVSQSPRYKVTKRGQDVALRCDPISGHVSLYWYRQALGQGPEFLTYFNYEAQQDKSGLPNDRFSAERPEGSISTLTIQRTEQRDSAMYRCASSSQPLGNTEAFFGQGTRLTVV.

This chain connects TRBV30 to TRBJ2-7; weak D call: TRBD2 (7 bases). CDR3 length: 15 residues. V lost 3 bases, J lost 3 bases, and 18 bases lay in between. Per the germline V gene, CDR1 is GTSNPN and CDR2 is SVGIG (reference sequence). CDR3 region: CAWSRAWGGNYEQYF. For the CDR3, the DNA is TGTGCCTGGAGCCGGGCCTGGGGGGGCAACTACGAGCAGTACTTC.

In nucleotides, the CDR3 is TGTGCCAGCAGCTTAGAGGGCAGGGCGGGGTATGGCTACACCTTC. Translation gives CASSLEGRAGYGYTF. This chain joins TRBV7-2 and TRBJ1-2; TRBD1 might be the D (5 bases). Germline-derived CDR1 and CDR2 are SGHTA and FQGNSA. Between the trimmed V and J ends, which lost 1 base and 5 bases, there was a span of 14 bases. CDR3 length: 15 amino acids.

The chain carries TRBV30 and TRBJ1-2; weak D call: TRBD1 (6 bases). Trimming took off 0 bases at V and 3 bases at J, with 17 bases between the two ends. The germline gives CDR1 GTSNPN, CDR2 SVGIG (reference sequence). The CDR3 sequence is 16 residues long. This chain's CDR3 is CAWSVGTYGLDYGYTF. The CDR3 nucleotides read TGTGCCTGGAGTGTCGGGACATACGGTTTGGACTATGGCTACACCTTC.

The DNA of the CDR3 is TGTGCCACCAGCAGTCTCGCTAGCGGCTCCTACGAGCAGTACTTC. Its translation: CATSSLASGSYEQYF. J is TRBJ2-7 and V is TRBV15; 7 bases are a match to TRBD2. CDR1 is LNHNV, CDR2 YYDKDF, per germline (reference sequence). CDR3 length: 15 amino acids. V lost 3 bases and J lost 0; bases outside the gene matches: 5.

The V and J genes are TRBV30 and TRBJ2-7; no reliable D call. CDR3 length: 13 amino acids. Germline lookup yields CDR1 GTSNPN and CDR2 SVGIG (reference sequence). V gave up 3 bases and J gave up 3 bases, with 12 bases separating them. The CDR3, as DNA: TGTGCCTGGAGCGCCGGGTCTGACTACGAGCAGTACTTC. Amino acids: CAWSAGSDYEQYF. Full variable domain (rest looked up from reference TRBV30 and TRBJ2-7): SQTIHQWPATLVQPVGSPLSLECTVEGTSNPNLYWYRQAAGRGLQLLFYSVGIGQISSEVPQNLSASRPQDRQFILSSKKLLLSDSGFYLCAWSAGSDYEQYFGPGTRLTVT.

This clone is a singleton in its sample. The chain combines TRBV6-5 with TRBJ1-3, with TRBD1 matching over 7 bases. With V trimmed by 6 bases and J by 4 bases, 9 bases remained unmatched. In germline, CDR1 is MNHEY, CDR2 SVGAGI. This CDR3 contains 15 residues. The CDR3 is CASSRRDRVGNTIYF. The CDR3 coding sequence is TGTGCCAGCAGCAGACGCGACAGGGTCGGAAACACCATATATTTT.

The rearrangement joins TRBV14 to TRBJ1-3, with 7 nucleotides matching TRBD1. The CDR3 runs to 15 residues. From germline, CDR1 is SGHDN and CDR2 FVKESK. With V trimmed by 3 bases and J by 3 bases, 5 bases remained unmatched. CDR3 sequence (DNA): TGTGCCAGCAGCCAGCACAGGGGAGGTGGAAACACCATATATTTT. Translated: CASSQHRGGGNTIYF.

This sequence joins TRBV7-2 and TRBJ1-1; the match to TRBD1 covers 7 bases. The V segment lost 2 bases and the J segment 2 bases; nucleotides outside the gene matches: 5. CDR1 is SGHTA, CDR2 FQGNSA, per germline. The CDR3 sequence is 15 residues long. CDR3 sequence (DNA): TGTGCCAGCAGCTTACTAGGGACAGCCAACACTGAAGCTTTCTTT. It translates to CASSLLGTANTEAFF.

The rearrangement joins TRBV6-4 to TRBJ2-5; TRBD2 aligns across 10 bases. Germline lookup yields CDR1 MRHNA and CDR2 SNTAGT. This CDR3 contains 18 residues. Trimming cost V 2 bases and J 5 bases; bases outside gene matches: 14. The CDR3 region has the DNA TGTGCCAGCAGTGACGGGATAGCGGGAGGCTGGATCGGGGAGACCCAGTACTTC. The encoded protein is CASSDGIAGGWIGETQYF.

V usage is TRBV4-1 and J usage is TRBJ2-1, with TRBD2 as a possible D gene (6 bases). Germline assignment: CDR1 MGHRA and CDR2 YSYEKL. The length of the CDR3 is 13 residues. Trimming took off 4 bases at V and 14 bases at J, with 18 bases between the two ends. The CDR3: CASSPPPTSPKFF. Here the CDR3 DNA reads TGCGCCAGCAGCCCCCCCCCTACTAGCCCGAAGTTCTTC.

The chain joins TRBV2 to TRBJ1-2; possibly TRBD1 for D (6 bases). Germline assignment: CDR1 SNHLY and CDR2 FYNNEI. This CDR3 spans 15 amino acids. The V end lost 2 bases, the J end lost 0 bases, and 10 bases lay between the germline ends. DNA of the CDR3: TGTGCCAGCAGTGAATGGGGACAAGCTAACTATGGCTACACCTTC. Translating gives CASSEWGQANYGYTF.

The chain recombines TRBV15 with TRBJ2-7; TRBD2 matches at 13 bases. Germline trimming cut 8 bases from V and 3 bases from J; bases unmatched to any gene: 4. Germline CDR1 LNHNV, CDR2 YYDKDF (reference sequence). The CDR3 is 14 amino acids. The CDR3, as DNA: TGTGCCACCCGGGGACTAGCGGGAAACTACGAGCAGTACTTC. Protein sequence: CATRGLAGNYEQYF.